The TCR beta chain under discussion was sequenced for a study of T cell repertoires in cytomegalovirus infection. In the study overall: The public TCR beta signatures pointed to both CMV infection and matching HLA type.

Study findings and constraints: Within the response measured ex vivo, HLA-C-restricted CMV-specific TCR beta clonotypes were dominant.

The CDR3 spans 16 residues. Germline V gene sequence: CDR1 SGHVS, CDR2 FQNEAQ. V gave up 6 bases and J gave up 9 bases, with 24 bases separating them. In TCRdb, the reads were re-called with MiXCR into one record per CDR3 protein. The profile shows approximately 260,000 distinct CDR3 sequences, over 15% of them singletons. This clonotype was detected many times. The antigen is unknown. This clonotype was sampled from a human donor in good health (CMV status not recorded). Some clones in this sample may be carry-over from other donors' samples. Sequencing used CD8+ T cells from PBMCs. The chain uses TRBV7-8 and TRBJ2-1; TRBD1 might be the D (5 bases). The CDR3 loop is CASSREVRQGSSEQFF. The CDR3 DNA reads as TGTGCCAGCAGTCGAGAAGTGAGGCAGGGTAGTAGTGAGCAGTTCTTC.